This T cell receptor (beta chain) was sequenced for a study of cytomegalovirus exposure and HLA in healthy donors. The primer mix had 60 Vbeta and 13 Jbeta primers. The method was immunoSEQ multiplex PCR; TCRdb's version includes in-frame clones alone and lacks a portion of them. The data contain 90,000 to 110,000 clones, about 76% of them singletons. Findings and caveats of the study: Per a later analysis, approximately 16,000 TCR beta sequences showed association with HLA alleles at 0.05 false discovery rate. For most TCR beta V segments, an earlier analysis put the productive rate at about 87% or about 30% of the time. Some V segments could not be told apart, so they were left out, TRBV6-2 and TRBV6-3 among them. Later analysis associated a missense DCLRE1C variant with TCR beta V- and J-gene trimming.

Regarding this clone: Its antigen is unidentified.

This CDR3 is built from 15 residues. Germline loops: CDR1 SGHDN, CDR2 FVKESK. The V and J ends lost 2 bases and 4 bases respectively, with 14 bases between them. The chain joins TRBV14 to TRBJ1-2, with unresolved D. The TCR originated in a man in his forties in good health and CMV-seronegative. Sample: PBMCs. CDR3 sequence reads: CASSQKAGAGYGYTF. CDR3 nucleotides: TGTGCCAGCAGCCAAAAAGCAGGCGCCGGCTATGGCTACACCTTC.